A single sample is the source of the 23 T cell receptor beta chains below, sequenced in a study of shared clonotypes between healthy human individuals. Sequencing used immunoSEQ multiplex PCR; TCRdb keeps in-frame clones, though not all of them. The sample contains a few hundred thousand clones, around 76% of which appear only once. Source material: PBMCs. These receptors were taken from a woman between 35 and 50 years old in good health. Some clones in this sample may be carry-over from other donors' samples.

The J gene is TRBJ2-3, the V gene TRBV10-2, with 12 positions matching TRBD2. The CDR3 consists of 14 residues. Germline CDR1 and CDR2: WSHSY and SAAADI. With 9 bases clipped from V and 3 bases from J, the junction kept 4 bases outside the gene matches. CDR3: CASKLAGGTDTQYF. CDR3 coding DNA: TGCGCCAGTAAGCTAGCGGGAGGGACAGATACGCAGTATTTT.

CDR3 region: CASSRPNGRANTGELFF. CDR3 sequence (DNA): TGTGCCAGCTCACGCCCTAACGGGAGGGCCAACACCGGGGAGCTGTTTTTT. The gene calls are TRBV18 and TRBJ2-2; 8 bases agree with TRBD2. V lost 4 bases and J lost 2; bases outside the gene matches: 9. The CDR3 loop spans 17 amino acids. CDR1 and CDR2 (germline): KGHSH, LQKENI.

This clone was seen only once. This chain connects TRBV5-1 to TRBJ2-3; the match to TRBD1 covers 7 bases. Germline CDR1 and CDR2: SGHRS and YFSETQ. The CDR3 totals 13 residues. V shed 7 bases and J 4 bases; nucleotides not matched to a gene: 6. This chain's CDR3 is CASAGQGADTQYF. DNA for the CDR3: TGCGCCAGCGCCGGGCAGGGGGCAGATACGCAGTATTTT.

For the CDR3, the DNA is TGTGCCAGTAGTAGAGGACTAGCGGTCAGCTCCTACAATGAGCAGTTCTTC. This translates into CASSRGLAVSSYNEQFF. V and J are TRBV19 and TRBJ2-1; 10 bases line up with TRBD2. The CDR3 sequence is 17 residues long. V gave up 4 bases and J gave up 0 bases; unmatched junction bases: 6. Germline V CDR1 and CDR2: LNHDA, SQIVND (reference sequence).

The chain joins TRBV29-1 to TRBJ2-1, with 9 nucleotides matching TRBD1. Trimming cost V 7 bases and J 4 bases; bases outside gene matches: 5. Per germline, CDR1 SQVTM and CDR2 ANQGSEA. This CDR3 region has 13 residues. CDR3 sequence (DNA): TGCAGCGGCCGGGACAGGGAATACAATGAGCAGTTCTTC. Its protein is CSGRDREYNEQFF.

This chain connects TRBV9 to TRBJ2-4; 7 nucleotides agree with TRBD1. V lost 4 bases and J lost 12; bases outside the gene matches: 7. The germline CDR1 and CDR2 sequences are SGDLS and YYNGEE. The CDR3 runs 12 residues. CDR3 coding DNA: TGTGCCAGCAGCCCCAGACAGGGCGGTCAGTACTTC. Translated, it gives CASSPRQGGQYF.

CDR3 nucleotide sequence: TGTGCCAGCTCACCAAAGACTAACCCCCTCACAGATACGCAGTATTTT. Translated: CASSPKTNPLTDTQYF. J is TRBJ2-3 and V is TRBV18, with D perhaps TRBD2 (5 bases). Deletions cut 2 bases from V and 2 bases from J, with 14 bases between. There are 16 residues in the CDR3. Germline V CDR1 and CDR2: KGHSH, LQKENI.

The V call is TRBV5-4, the J call TRBJ2-3, with D maybe TRBD2 (6 bases). The germline V gene encodes CDR1 SGHNT and CDR2 YYREEE (reference sequence). This CDR3 spans 12 amino acids. V lost 5 bases and J 8 bases, leaving 12 bases between the germline ends. CDR3: CASSGWRGTQYF. The CDR3 nucleotides are TGTGCCAGCAGTGGTTGGCGGGGTACGCAGTATTTT.

As concerns this clone: Relative to the germline gene, one junction end is altered; a read error may explain this. V usage is TRBV18 and J usage is TRBJ2-5, with 8 positions matching TRBD1. This CDR3 region has 14 residues. Germline loops: CDR1 KGHSH, CDR2 LQKENI. The CDR3 loop reads CASSPTRDRTTGHF. CDR3 in DNA: TGTGCCAGCTCGCCAACAAGGGACAGGACCACAGGTCACTTC.

Of note for this clone: A far larger clone is one nucleotide away, so this likely arose from a read error. Distinct nucleotide sequences in the sample also encode this CDR3. The chain has TRBV4-3 and TRBJ2-4; 9 nucleotides match TRBD2. Germline CDR1 LGHNA, CDR2 YSLEER. The CDR3 spans 13 residues. CDR3 in DNA: TGCGCCAGCAGCCAAGATAGGGCGGGGGGGCCTGTCTTC. Its protein product is CASSQDRAGGPVF.

A word on this clone: Distinct nucleotide sequences in the sample also encode this CDR3. The chain has TRBV18 and TRBJ1-4; a weak D match, TRBD1 (6 bases). The CDR3 totals 15 residues. Germline V gives CDR1 KGHSH, CDR2 LQKENI. V lost 1 base, J lost 0 bases, and 6 bases lay in between. CDR3 region: CASSPRTATNEKLFF. Written as DNA, the CDR3 is TGTGCCAGCTCACCACGGACAGCAACTAATGAAAAACTGTTTTTT.

This clone was observed a single time. This chain links TRBV19 with TRBJ2-5, with D possibly being TRBD1 or TRBD2 (5 bases each). The CDR3 has 17 residues. Germline V gene sequence: CDR1 LNHDA, CDR2 SQIVND (reference sequence). V lost 5 bases and J 2 bases, leaving 21 bases between the germline ends. The CDR3 region is CASSHTGAATDQETQYF. The CDR3 region has the DNA TGTGCCAGTAGTCACACCGGGGCCGCTACTGATCAAGAGACCCAGTACTTC.

The V gene is TRBV7-9, the J gene TRBJ2-7, with TRBD2 matching 14 bases. The CDR3 has 15 residues. V trimming: 5 bases; J trimming: 5 bases; junction bases outside the gene matches: 5. Germline V gene data show CDR1 as SEHNR and CDR2 as FQNEAQ (reference sequence). The CDR3 DNA sequence: TGTGCCAGCAGCCCCGGGACTAGCGGGAGCGACGAGCAGTACTTC. Translating it yields CASSPGTSGSDEQYF. The entire variable domain, with the rest obtained from reference TRBV7-9 and TRBJ2-7, is as follows: DTGVSQNPRHKITKRGQNVTFRCDPISEHNRLYWYRQTLGQGPEFLTYFQNEAQLEKSRLLSDRFSAERPKGSFSTLEIQRTEQGDSAMYLCASSPGTSGSDEQYFGPGTRLTVT.

This chain links TRBV11-2 with TRBJ1-3, with D possibly matching TRBD1 (5 bases). The germline V and J ends were trimmed by 2 bases and 7 bases, with 12 bases remaining between them. This CDR3 has 14 residues. Germline V gene sequence: CDR1 SGHAT, CDR2 FQNNGV. For the CDR3, the DNA is TGTGCCAGCAGCTTATTGGTGCAGGGTAACACCATATATTTT. Protein: CASSLLVQGNTIYF. The whole variable domain, filled in from reference TRBV11-2 and TRBJ1-3, reads EAGVAQSPRYKIIEKRQSVAFWCNPISGHATLYWYQQILGQGPKLLIQFQNNGVVDDSQLPKDRFSAERLKGVDSTLKIQPAKLEDSAVYLCASSLLVQGNTIYFGEGSWLTVV.

This clone was seen a single time. The rearrangement links TRBV27 to TRBJ2-1; tentatively, D is TRBD2 (6 bases). V lost 6 bases and J 4 bases, leaving 13 bases between the germline ends. This CDR3 is built from 14 residues. Per the germline V gene, CDR1 is MNHEY and CDR2 is SMNVEV (reference sequence). The CDR3 DNA sequence: TGTGCCAGCAGGCTCGCTAGCGCATACAATGAGCAGTTCTTC. Residues: CASRLASAYNEQFF.

In DNA, the CDR3 is TGCGCCAGCAGGCGGGGGCCGCAAGAGACCCAGTACTTC. This codes for CASRRGPQETQYF. The chain joins TRBV5-1 to TRBJ2-5; D might be TRBD2 (7 bases). Per the germline V gene, CDR1 is SGHRS and CDR2 is YFSETQ. V gave up 5 bases and J gave up 2 bases, with 10 bases separating them. CDR3 size: 13 residues. The entire variable domain, with the rest obtained from reference TRBV5-1 and TRBJ2-5, is as follows: KAGVTQTPRYLIKTRGQQVTLSCSPISGHRSVSWYQQTPGQGLQFLFEYFSETQRNKGNFPGRFSGRQFSNSRSEMNVSTLELGDSALYLCASRRGPQETQYFGPGTRLLVL.

This chain joins TRBV28 and TRBJ2-5, with 10 bases lining up with TRBD1. The CDR3 has 13 amino acids. Trimming took 6 bases from V and 5 from J; bases not matched to a gene: 3. The germline CDR1 and CDR2 sequences are MDHEN and SYDVKM. The CDR3 protein is CASRGTGAETQYF. In DNA form, the CDR3 reads TGTGCCAGCAGGGGGACAGGGGCGGAGACCCAGTACTTC.

The genes are TRBV7-2 and TRBJ1-2; 9 bases are shared with TRBD1. The CDR3 is 15 residues long. CDR1 SGHTA and CDR2 FQGNSA come from the germline V gene. Losses at the gene ends were 6 bases for V and 3 bases for J; bases not matched to a gene: 8. Here the CDR3 reads CASRTRDRVHYGYTF. CDR3 nucleotide sequence: TGTGCCAGCAGAACACGGGACAGGGTTCACTATGGCTACACCTTC. Supplemented by reference TRBV7-2 and TRBJ1-2, the full variable domain reads GAGVSQSPSNKVTEKGKDVELRCDPISGHTALYWYRQSLGQGLEFLIYFQGNSAPDKSGLPSDRFSAERTGGSVSTLTIQRTQQEDSAVYLCASRTRDRVHYGYTFGSGTRLTVV.

The chain combines TRBV27 with TRBJ2-1, with TRBD2 as a possible D gene (5 bases). The CDR3 runs to 15 residues. The V end was cut by 0 bases, the J end by 0 bases, with 6 bases between. From germline, CDR1 is MNHEY and CDR2 SMNVEV (reference sequence). Here the CDR3 reads CASSLSGSSYNEQFF. The CDR3 region has the DNA TGTGCCAGCAGTTTATCAGGGAGCTCCTACAATGAGCAGTTCTTC.

This chain uses TRBV4-2 with TRBJ2-5; TRBD1 might be the D (6 bases). Gene TRBJ2-7 matches the end of the DNA better, so the J call may be wrong. This CDR3 region has 14 residues. Germline CDR1 and CDR2: LGHNA and YNFKEQ. CDR3 residues: CASSQDGGRSEQYF. DNA for the CDR3: TGTGCCAGCAGCCAAGATGGGGGCCGCAGCGAGCAGTACTTC.

The V and J genes are TRBV11-2 and TRBJ2-5; D ambiguous. Germline CDR1 reads SGHAT; CDR2 reads FQNNGV. The CDR3 runs 15 residues. Trimming removed 1 base at V and 2 bases at J, with 11 bases between. CDR3 region: CASSLGVVRQETQYF. The CDR3 DNA follows: TGTGCCAGCAGCTTAGGGGTAGTGCGGCAAGAGACCCAGTACTTC.

V gene TRBV13 combines with J gene TRBJ1-5; D remains ambiguous. Germline V gives CDR1 PRHDT, CDR2 FYEKMQ (reference sequence). Deletions cut 3 bases from V and 4 bases from J, with 19 bases between. This CDR3 is 17 amino acids long. In DNA form, the CDR3 reads TGTGCCAGCAGCTTTGGACCTACTGGTACCCTGAATCAGCCCCAGCATTTT. Its protein is CASSFGPTGTLNQPQHF.

This clone has just one count. The V gene is TRBV10-3, the J gene TRBJ1-3; no reliable D call. Trimming pared 5 bases from V and 0 bases from J, leaving 8 bases between. Looked up from germline, CDR1 is ENHRY and CDR2 is SYGVKD. The CDR3 has 14 residues. CDR3 in amino acids: CAISNRDSGNTIYF. The CDR3 nucleotides read TGTGCCATCAGTAACAGAGACTCTGGAAACACCATATATTTT.